The source of this TCR beta chain is a study of Ad26.COV2.S vaccination and SARS-CoV-2 variants. Study context: The donor participated in the COV1001 trial, in its Ad26.COV2.S arm. Doses of Ad26.COV2.S were injected into muscle once or twice, 56 days apart.

Broader study findings: After vaccination, reports described spike-specific CD8+ and CD4+ T cell responses as showing substantial breadth.

Noted treatment: some 20 received Ad26.COV2.S at low or high dose, single or two shots; roughly five received placebo; per-sample allocation not given. Sampling happened 63 days after the first vaccine or placebo injection. This adult donor, from Boston, was 18-55 years old. In the case of this clone: Its antigen remains unidentified.

Clones were read by immunoSEQ multiplex PCR, and TCRdb kept only the in-frame ones, dropping some. The sample has a few hundred thousand clones, around 87% seen once. The sample here was peripheral blood, taken in a trial of Ad26.COV2.S vaccine versus placebo. The sequence was obtained from a person between 18 and 60 years old who received the Ad26.COV2.S COVID-19 vaccine or a placebo.

The CDR3 sequence: CSVVSGGDEQFF. CDR3 nucleotides: TGCAGCGTTGTTAGCGGGGGTGATGAGCAGTTCTTC. The gene calls are TRBV29-1 and TRBJ2-1; 9 nucleotides align to TRBD2. Losses at the gene ends were 4 bases for V and 8 bases for J; bases not matched to a gene: 3. CDR1 and CDR2 from the germline V gene are SQVTM and ANQGSEA. This CDR3 spans 12 amino acids.